This TCR beta chain emerged from a study of blood T cell repertoires in COVID-19. A single count supports this clone. CDR1 is SGHTA, CDR2 FQGTGA, per germline. The V gene lost 2 bases and the J gene lost 4 bases, with 10 bases spanning the gap. The CDR3 contains 14 residues. Profiling relied on immunoSEQ multiplex PCR, and the TCRdb table lists in-frame clones only, not all of them. Counted here are roughly 250,000 clones, approximately 83% occurring once; the ten biggest clones make up approximately 3.5%. The TCR originated in a woman between 35 and 50 years old with acute COVID-19. The sample comprised PBMCs or T cells enriched from blood (not recorded which). V gene TRBV7-3 combines with J gene TRBJ2-3; D is possibly TRBD1 (6 bases). The DNA for the CDR3 is TGTGCCAGCAGCTTAGGGGGCGGGCCAGATACGCAGTATTTT. The encoded protein is CASSLGGGPDTQYF. The whole variable domain, filled in from reference TRBV7-3 and TRBJ2-3, reads GAGVSQTPSNKVTEKGKYVELRCDPISGHTALYWYRQSLGQGPEFLIYFQGTGAADDSGLPNDRFFAVRPEGSVSTLKIQRTERGDSAVYLCASSLGGGPDTQYFGPGTRLTVL.